This TCR beta chain is from a study of cytomegalovirus exposure and HLA in healthy donors. Study-level points and caveats: A later analysis reported that several of the most significant clusters appeared to be linked to common viral pathogens, among them Epstein-Barr virus.

It was with 60 Vbeta and 13 Jbeta primers that the PCR ran. The data were produced by immunoSEQ multiplex PCR, yet TCRdb's version contains in-frame clones alone and is incomplete. The sample lists 150,000 to 200,000 clones, 75% to 80% occurring once. In the case of this clone: Its matching antigen is unknown.

CDR3 length: 17 residues. J gave up 6 bases and V 1 base, and 11 bases lay outside the gene matches. Looked up from germline, CDR1 is MNHEY and CDR2 is SMNVEV (reference sequence). The receptor comes from a man in his forties in good health and CMV-seropositive. The sequencing input was PBMCs. The chain has TRBV27 and TRBJ2-3, with 9 bases matching TRBD1. The CDR3 here is CASSLFIPGQGGDTQYF. CDR3 in DNA: TGTGCCAGCAGTTTATTCATTCCGGGACAGGGAGGCGATACGCAGTATTTT.